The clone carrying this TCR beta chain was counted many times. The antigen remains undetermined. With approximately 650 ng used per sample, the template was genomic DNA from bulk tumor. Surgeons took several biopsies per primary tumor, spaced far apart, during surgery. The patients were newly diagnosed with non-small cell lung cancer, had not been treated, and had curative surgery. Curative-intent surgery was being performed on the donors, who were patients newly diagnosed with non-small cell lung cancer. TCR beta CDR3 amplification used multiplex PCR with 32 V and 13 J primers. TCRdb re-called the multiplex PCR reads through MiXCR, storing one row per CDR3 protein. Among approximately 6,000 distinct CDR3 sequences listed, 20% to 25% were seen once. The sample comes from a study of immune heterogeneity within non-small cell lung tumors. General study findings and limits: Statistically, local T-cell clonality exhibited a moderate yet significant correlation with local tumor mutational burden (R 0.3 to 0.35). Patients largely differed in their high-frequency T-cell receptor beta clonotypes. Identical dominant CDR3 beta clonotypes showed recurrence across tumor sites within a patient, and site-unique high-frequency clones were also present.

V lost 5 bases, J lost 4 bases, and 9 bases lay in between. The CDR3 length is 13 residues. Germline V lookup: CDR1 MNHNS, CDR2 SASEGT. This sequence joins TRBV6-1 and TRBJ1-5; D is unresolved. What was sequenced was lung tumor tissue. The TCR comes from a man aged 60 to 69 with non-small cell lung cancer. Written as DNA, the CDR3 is TGTGCCAGCAGTTATCACCCTAATCAGCCCCAGCATTTT. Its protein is CASSYHPNQPQHF.